What follows is one T cell receptor (beta chain) and its context. The data stem from a study of blood T cell repertoires in COVID-19. Whole-study context: Nucleic acid was either cDNA or gDNA, and it came from T cells, B-cell-depleted T cells, or PBMCs.

Study members were between roughly 18 and 100 years old and lived in some 22 US regions. Donors in Cohort 3 who had recovered were those with two negative PCRs, healthcare professional clearance, or resolution of their symptoms. The V segment lost 4 bases and the J segment 1 base; nucleotides outside the gene matches: 10. CDR1 SGHAT and CDR2 FQNNGV come from the germline V gene. The CDR3 contains 19 residues. TCRdb keeps only in-frame clones here, not all; method: immunoSEQ multiplex PCR. The table has 150,000 to 200,000 clones, around 84% seen once. This chain joins TRBV11-2 and TRBJ2-5; 15 bases line up with TRBD2. Material for sequencing was PBMCs or T cells enriched from blood (not recorded which). This sequence originates from a man aged 50-60 years who had recovered from COVID-19. CDR3 sequence (DNA): TGTGCCAGCAGCTCAACCGGGACTAGCGGGGGGACCTTCCAAGAGACCCAGTACTTC. Residues: CASSSTGTSGGTFQETQYF.